The present entry profiles one T cell receptor beta chain with its context. Its antigen is currently unknown. The source of the sample is a study of Ad26.COV2.S vaccination and SARS-CoV-2 variants. The length of the CDR3 is 13 residues. Unmatched junction bases numbered 4, after V lost 4 bases and J lost 2 bases. The V gene's germline CDR1 is SQVTM and CDR2 ANQGSEA. Clones were read by immunoSEQ multiplex PCR, and TCRdb kept only the in-frame ones, dropping some. Of about 450,000 clones listed, 75% to 90% were seen once; the top ten hold around 2.5%. Overall study findings and caveats: The placebo group had lower spike-specific TCR breadth than the vaccine recipients did.

Regarding treatment: roughly 20 received Ad26.COV2.S at low or high dose, single or two shots; several received placebo; per-sample allocation not given. Material that was analyzed had been drawn on day 63 after the first vaccine or placebo injection. Adults aged 18-55 years in Boston included the donor. This chain uses TRBV29-1 with TRBJ2-7; 8 nucleotides match TRBD1. The source material was peripheral blood, sampled in a trial of Ad26.COV2.S vaccine versus placebo. The TCR sequence derives from a person between 18 and 65 years old who received the Ad26.COV2.S COVID-19 vaccine or a placebo. The DNA for the CDR3 is TGCAGCGTTGTTGGACAGGGTCCCTACGAGCAGTACTTC. Its translation: CSVVGQGPYEQYF.